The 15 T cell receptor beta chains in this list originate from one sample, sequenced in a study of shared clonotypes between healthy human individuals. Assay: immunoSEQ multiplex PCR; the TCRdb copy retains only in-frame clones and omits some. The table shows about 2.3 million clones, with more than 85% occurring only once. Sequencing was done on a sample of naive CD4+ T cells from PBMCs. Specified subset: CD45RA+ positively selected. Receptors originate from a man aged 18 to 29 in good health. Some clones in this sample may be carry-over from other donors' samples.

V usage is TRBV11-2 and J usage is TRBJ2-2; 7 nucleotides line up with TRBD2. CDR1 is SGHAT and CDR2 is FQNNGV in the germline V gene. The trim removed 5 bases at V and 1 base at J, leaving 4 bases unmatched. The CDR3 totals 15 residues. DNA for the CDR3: TGTGCCAGCAGCAGGGTAGCGGGGAACACCGGGGAGCTGTTTTTT. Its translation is CASSRVAGNTGELFF.

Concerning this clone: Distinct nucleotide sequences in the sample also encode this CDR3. CDR3 in DNA: TGTGCCAGTAGGGTCCAGGGCAATAGCAATCAGCCCCAGCATTTT. Residues: CASRVQGNSNQPQHF. V and J are TRBV19 and TRBJ1-5; TRBD1 is a possible D gene (5 bases). The CDR3 has 15 amino acids. Trimming left V 6 bases short and J 0 bases short, with 12 bases between. Germline values: CDR1 LNHDA, CDR2 SQIVND (reference sequence).

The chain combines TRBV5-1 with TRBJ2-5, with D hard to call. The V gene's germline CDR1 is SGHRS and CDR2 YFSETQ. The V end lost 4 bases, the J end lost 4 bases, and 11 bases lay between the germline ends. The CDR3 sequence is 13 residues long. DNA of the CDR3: TGCGCCAGCAGCGCCTCGGGCGGAGAGACCCAGTACTTC. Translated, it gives CASSASGGETQYF.

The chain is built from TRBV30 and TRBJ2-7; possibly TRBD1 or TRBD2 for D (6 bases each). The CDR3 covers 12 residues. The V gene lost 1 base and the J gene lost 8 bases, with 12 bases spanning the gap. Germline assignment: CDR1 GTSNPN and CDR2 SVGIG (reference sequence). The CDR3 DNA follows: TGTGCCTGGAGTGGGGTCCGGGGGCAGCAGTACTTC. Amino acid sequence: CAWSGVRGQQYF. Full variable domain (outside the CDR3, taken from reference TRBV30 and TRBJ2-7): SQTIHQWPATLVQPVGSPLSLECTVEGTSNPNLYWYRQAAGRGLQLLFYSVGIGQISSEVPQNLSASRPQDRQFILSSKKLLLSDSGFYLCAWSGVRGQQYFGPGTRLTVT.

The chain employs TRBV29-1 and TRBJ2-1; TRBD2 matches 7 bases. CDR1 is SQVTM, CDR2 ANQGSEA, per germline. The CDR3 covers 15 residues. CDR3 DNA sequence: TGCAGTTTAGGGGAGGGCCCAGGATCCTACAATGAGCAGTTCTTC. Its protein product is CSLGEGPGSYNEQFF.

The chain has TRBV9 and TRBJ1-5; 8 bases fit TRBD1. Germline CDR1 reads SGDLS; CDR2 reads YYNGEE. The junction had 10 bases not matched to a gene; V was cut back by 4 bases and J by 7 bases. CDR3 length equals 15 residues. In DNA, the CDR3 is TGTGCCAGCAGCCCTGGACAGGGCGGCTGGCAGCCCCAGCATTTT. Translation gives CASSPGQGGWQPQHF.

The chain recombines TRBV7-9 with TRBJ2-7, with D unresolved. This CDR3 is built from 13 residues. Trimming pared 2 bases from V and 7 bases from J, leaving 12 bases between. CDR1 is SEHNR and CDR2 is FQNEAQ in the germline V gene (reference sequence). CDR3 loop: CASSLFTQGEQYF. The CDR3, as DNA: TGTGCCAGCAGCTTATTCACGCAAGGGGAGCAGTACTTC. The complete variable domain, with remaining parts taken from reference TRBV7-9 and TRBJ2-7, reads DTGVSQNPRHKITKRGQNVTFRCDPISEHNRLYWYRQTLGQGPEFLTYFQNEAQLEKSRLLSDRFSAERPKGSFSTLEIQRTEQGDSAMYLCASSLFTQGEQYFGPGTRLTVT.

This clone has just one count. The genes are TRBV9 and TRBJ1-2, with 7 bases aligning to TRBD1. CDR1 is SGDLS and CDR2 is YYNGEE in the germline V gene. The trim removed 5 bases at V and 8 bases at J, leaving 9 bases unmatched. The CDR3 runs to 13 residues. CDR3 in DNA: TGTGCCAGCAGTGCGACAGGGACTACGGGCTACACCTTC. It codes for CASSATGTTGYTF.

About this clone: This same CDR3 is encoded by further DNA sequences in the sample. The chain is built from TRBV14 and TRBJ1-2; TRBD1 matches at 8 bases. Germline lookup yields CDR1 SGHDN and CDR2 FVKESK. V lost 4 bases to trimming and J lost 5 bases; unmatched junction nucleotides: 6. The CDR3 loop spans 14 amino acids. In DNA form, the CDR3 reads TGTGCCAGCAGCCCCCGGGACAGGTTGTATGGCTACACCTTC. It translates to CASSPRDRLYGYTF.

The CDR3 loop is CASSLGAGTGGNYGYTF. CDR3 coding DNA: TGTGCCAGCAGCTTAGGGGCGGGGACAGGGGGTAACTATGGCTACACCTTC. The rearrangement joins TRBV7-9 to TRBJ1-2, with 11 bases matching TRBD1. The CDR3 totals 17 residues. Germline loops: CDR1 SEHNR, CDR2 FQNEAQ (reference sequence). Trimming removed 1 base from V and 1 base from J; junction bases left unmatched: 5.

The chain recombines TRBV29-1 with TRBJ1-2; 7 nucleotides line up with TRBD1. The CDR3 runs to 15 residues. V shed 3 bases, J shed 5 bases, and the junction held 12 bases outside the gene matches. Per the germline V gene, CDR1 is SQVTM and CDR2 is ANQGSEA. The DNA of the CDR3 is TGCAGCGTTGATGAGACAGGGCAGGGCCTGTATGGCTACACCTTC. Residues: CSVDETGQGLYGYTF.

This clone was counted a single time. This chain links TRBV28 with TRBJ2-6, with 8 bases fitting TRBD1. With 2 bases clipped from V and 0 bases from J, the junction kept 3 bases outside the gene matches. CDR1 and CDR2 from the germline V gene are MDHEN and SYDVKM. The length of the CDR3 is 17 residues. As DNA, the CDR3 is TGTGCCAGCAGTTTAGGACAGGGAAGCTCTGGGGCCAACGTCCTGACTTTC. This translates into CASSLGQGSSGANVLTF.

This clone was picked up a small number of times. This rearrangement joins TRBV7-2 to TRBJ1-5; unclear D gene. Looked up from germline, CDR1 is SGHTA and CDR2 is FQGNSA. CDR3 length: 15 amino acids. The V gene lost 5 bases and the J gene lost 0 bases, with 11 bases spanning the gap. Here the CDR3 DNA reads TGTGCCAGCAGCCAAACAATGTCTAGCAATCAGCCCCAGCATTTT. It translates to CASSQTMSSNQPQHF.

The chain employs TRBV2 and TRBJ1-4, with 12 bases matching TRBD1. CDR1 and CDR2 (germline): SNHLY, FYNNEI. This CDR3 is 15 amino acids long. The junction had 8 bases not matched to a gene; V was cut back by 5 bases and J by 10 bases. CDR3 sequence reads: CASSWGQGATAKLFF. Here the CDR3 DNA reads TGTGCCAGCAGTTGGGGACAGGGGGCGACGGCAAAACTGTTTTTT.

The CDR3 DNA reads TGTGCCAGCAGCTTAGATCTGTCAACGGGGCATGAGCAGTTCTTC. Its protein is CASSLDLSTGHEQFF. This chain connects TRBV11-3 to TRBJ2-1; D may be TRBD1 or TRBD2 (5 bases each). Trimming took off 0 bases at V and 8 bases at J, with 14 bases between the two ends. CDR3 size: 15 residues. Germline V gene lookup returns CDR1 SGHNT and CDR2 YENEEA.